The rows below give T cell receptor beta chains drawn from one sample of a study of T cells in localized non-small cell lung cancer. This table comes from immunoSEQ multiplex PCR, and its TCRdb copy is limited to in-frame clones, with some not included. Of about 25,000 clones in the sample, 92% were seen once. Sequenced material: peripheral blood, taken before any cancer treatment. Receptor source: a man aged 40 to 70 with stage III squamous cell lung carcinoma. CDR3s include the opening cysteine and the closing phenylalanine or tryptophan. Fields, in order: CDR3 protein, CDR3 length, V gene, J gene.

CDR3: CASSHPDRVGSPLHF
length: 15
V: TRBV5-4
J: TRBJ1-6

CDR3: CASTPRGGNTGELFF
length: 15
V: TRBV27
J: TRBJ2-2

CDR3: CASSPVANTGELFF
length: 14
V: TRBV7-2
J: TRBJ2-2

CDR3: CASSLDFGNTEAFF
length: 14
V: TRBV11-2
J: TRBJ1-1

CDR3: CSVKTGFEQYF
length: 11
V: TRBV29-1
J: TRBJ2-7

CDR3: CASSQGGGGYTF
length: 12
V: TRBV14
J: TRBJ1-2

CDR3: CASSIEVSNQPQHF
length: 14
V: TRBV28
J: TRBJ1-5

CDR3: CASWGPISGQETQYF
length: 15
V: TRBV18
J: TRBJ2-5

CDR3: CAGGGDTYNEQFF
length: 13
V: TRBV28
J: TRBJ2-1

CDR3: CASTPARKRQETQYF
length: 15
V: TRBV27
J: TRBJ2-5

CDR3: CASSPVKDRGAFF
length: 13
V: TRBV18
J: TRBJ1-1

CDR3: CASSLERGSSPLHF
length: 14
V: TRBV11-2
J: TRBJ1-6

CDR3: CASSLGSFPEQYF
length: 13
V: TRBV5-1
J: TRBJ2-7

CDR3: CACRKAGGYNEQFF
length: 14
V: TRBV30
J: TRBJ2-1

CDR3: CASSDPGKLFF
length: 11
V: TRBV9
J: TRBJ1-4

CDR3: CASSPGGVAYDTF
length: 13
V: TRBV28
J: TRBJ1-2

CDR3: CASKAWGGTGEQYF
length: 14
V: TRBV27
J: TRBJ2-7

CDR3: CASSRRDSHTGELFF
length: 15
V: TRBV5-1
J: TRBJ2-2

CDR3: CASSLAQGETQYF
length: 13
V: TRBV7-2
J: TRBJ2-5

CDR3: CAIGPDRIIYEQYF
length: 14
V: TRBV6-6
J: TRBJ2-7

CDR3: CASSQEGRGYGELFF
length: 15
V: TRBV4-2
J: TRBJ2-2

CDR3: CASSIDRTVKAFF
length: 13
V: TRBV19
J: TRBJ1-1

CDR3: CASSLGFGGRKNTEAFF
length: 17
V: TRBV5-1
J: TRBJ1-1

CDR3: CASGTEAFF
length: 9
V: TRBV28
J: TRBJ1-1

CDR3: CASSAPGGLAQWETQYF
length: 17
V: TRBV9
J: TRBJ2-5

CDR3: CASSRNGGNNEKLFF
length: 15
V: TRBV7-8
J: TRBJ1-4

CDR3: CASSLPGAGQGYTF
length: 14
V: TRBV5-1
J: TRBJ1-2

CDR3: CASSPAPLGGGELFF
length: 15
V: TRBV14
J: TRBJ2-2

CDR3: CASSDRGANVLTF
length: 13
V: TRBV5-1
J: TRBJ2-6

CDR3: CASSYSSSGTGELFF
length: 15
V: TRBV6-6
J: TRBJ2-2

CDR3: CASSLASGSGTGELFF
length: 16
V: TRBV7-3
J: TRBJ2-2

CDR3: CATSTERTGAGYTF
length: 14
V: TRBV15
J: TRBJ1-2

CDR3: CASAPFGKTEAFF
length: 13
V: TRBV6-6
J: TRBJ1-1

CDR3: CASSFPRDKLNTEAFF
length: 16
V: TRBV7-9
J: TRBJ1-1

CDR3: CASSSRLAGVYNEQFF
length: 16
V: TRBV7-2
J: TRBJ2-1

CDR3: CASSPIGGGPDTQYF
length: 15
V: TRBV18
J: TRBJ2-3

CDR3: CASGRRGRDGYTF
length: 13
V: TRBV27
J: TRBJ1-2

CDR3: CAWSVLSPNEQFF
length: 13
V: TRBV30
J: TRBJ2-1

CDR3: CASSRGAWEDYGYTF
length: 15
V: TRBV5-1
J: TRBJ1-2

CDR3: CASSQWWTANTGELFF
length: 16
V: TRBV4-2
J: TRBJ2-2

CDR3: CASSLAMTASGNTIYF
length: 16
V: TRBV7-2
J: TRBJ1-3

CDR3: CASSQDLVSRGGDTQYF
length: 17
V: TRBV4-3
J: TRBJ2-3

CDR3: CASSMGQGGNTEDFF
length: 15
V: TRBV5-1
J: TRBJ1-1